The present TCR beta chain was sequenced within a study of blood T cell repertoires in COVID-19. Study information: Donors in Cohort 3 counted as recovered after two negative PCRs, clearance, or symptom resolution.

Trimming at V came to 5 bases and at J to 3 bases, leaving 4 bases not matched to a gene. This CDR3 is 13 amino acids long. Germline V gene sequence: CDR1 WSHSY, CDR2 SAAADI. This clone was detected only a few times. This table comes from immunoSEQ multiplex PCR, and its TCRdb copy is limited to in-frame clones, with some not included. The sample consists of more than 300,000 clones, over 75% of them appearing once. The sequence derives from a man in his forties in a cohort exposed to, infected with or recovered from COVID-19 (not recorded which). The rearrangement joins TRBV10-2 to TRBJ2-7, with 7 bases fitting TRBD2. The sequenced material came from PBMCs or T cells enriched from blood (not recorded which). The CDR3 nucleotides are TGCGCCAGCAGTCTAGCGGAGCGCTACGAGCAGTACTTC. Its translation: CASSLAERYEQYF.